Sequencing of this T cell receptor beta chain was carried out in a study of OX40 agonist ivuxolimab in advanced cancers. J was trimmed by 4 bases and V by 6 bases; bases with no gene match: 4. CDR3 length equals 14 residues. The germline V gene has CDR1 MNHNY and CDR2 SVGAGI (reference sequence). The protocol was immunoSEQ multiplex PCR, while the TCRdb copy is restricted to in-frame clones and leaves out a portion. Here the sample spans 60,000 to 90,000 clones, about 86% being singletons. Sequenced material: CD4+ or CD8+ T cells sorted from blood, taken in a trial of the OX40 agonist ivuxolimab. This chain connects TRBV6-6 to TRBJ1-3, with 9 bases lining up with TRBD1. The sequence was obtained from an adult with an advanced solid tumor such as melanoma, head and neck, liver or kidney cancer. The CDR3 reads CASRRTGVGNTIYF. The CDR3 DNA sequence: TGTGCCAGCAGACGGACAGGGGTCGGAAACACCATATATTTT.